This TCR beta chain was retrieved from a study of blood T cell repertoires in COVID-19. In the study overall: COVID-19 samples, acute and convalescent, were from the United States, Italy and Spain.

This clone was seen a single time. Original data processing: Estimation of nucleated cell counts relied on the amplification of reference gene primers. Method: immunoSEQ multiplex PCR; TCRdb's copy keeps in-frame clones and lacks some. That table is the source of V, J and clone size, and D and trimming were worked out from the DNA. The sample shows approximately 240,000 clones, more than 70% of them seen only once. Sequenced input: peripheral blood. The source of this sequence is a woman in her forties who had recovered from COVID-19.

As DNA, the CDR3 is TGTGCCAGCTCACCGGGACAGCTCTATGGCTACACCTTC. This encodes CASSPGQLYGYTF. The gene calls are TRBV18 and TRBJ1-2; 7 bases match TRBD1. Germline CDR1 KGHSH, CDR2 LQKENI. The CDR3 has 13 residues. J was trimmed by 4 bases and V by 3 bases; bases with no gene match: 2.